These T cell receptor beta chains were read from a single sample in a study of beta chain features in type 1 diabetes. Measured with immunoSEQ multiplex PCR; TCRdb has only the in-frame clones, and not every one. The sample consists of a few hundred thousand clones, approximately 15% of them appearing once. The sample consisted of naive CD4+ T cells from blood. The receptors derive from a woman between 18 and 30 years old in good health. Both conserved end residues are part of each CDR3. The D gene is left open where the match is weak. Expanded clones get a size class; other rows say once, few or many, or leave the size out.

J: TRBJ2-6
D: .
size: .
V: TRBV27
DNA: TGTGCCAGCAGTACAGGGAGCTCTGGGGCCAACGTCCTGACTTTC
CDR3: CASSTGSSGANVLTF

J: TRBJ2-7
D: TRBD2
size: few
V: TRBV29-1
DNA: TGCAGCGTTGAGGGGACTACCCCCGACGAGCAGTACTTC
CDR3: CSVEGTTPDEQYF

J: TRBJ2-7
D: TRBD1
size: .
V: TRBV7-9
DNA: TGTGCCAGCAGCGTAGGACAGGGAGCAATCTACGAGCAGTACTTC
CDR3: CASSVGQGAIYEQYF

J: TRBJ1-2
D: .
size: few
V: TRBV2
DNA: TGTGCCAGCAGTGAGGGCGAGAGCTATGGCTACACCTTC
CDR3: CASSEGESYGYTF

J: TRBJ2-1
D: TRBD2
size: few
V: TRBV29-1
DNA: TGCAGCGTTGAAGGCGGGAGGGCCTACAATGAGCAGTTCTTC
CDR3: CSVEGGRAYNEQFF

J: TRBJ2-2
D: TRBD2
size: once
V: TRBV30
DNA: TGTGCCTGGAGTCGTCGTGGGAGGGTCACCGGGGAGCTGTTTTTT
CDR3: CAWSRRGRVTGELFF

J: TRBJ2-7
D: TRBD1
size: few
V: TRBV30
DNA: TGTGCCGTCTCTAAACCGGGACAGGGTGTTCGGGCCGAGCAGTACTTC
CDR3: CAVSKPGQGVRAEQYF

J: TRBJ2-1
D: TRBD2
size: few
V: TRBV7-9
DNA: TGTGCCAGCAGCTTAGAAGGCGGGAGGAGCGATGAGCAGTTCTTC
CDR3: CASSLEGGRSDEQFF

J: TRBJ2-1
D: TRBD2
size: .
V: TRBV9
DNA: TGTGCCAGCAGCGTAGGGACCGGGACTAGCGTTTCCCTTGAGCAGTTCTTC
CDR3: CASSVGTGTSVSLEQFF

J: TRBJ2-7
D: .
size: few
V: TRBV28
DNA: TGTGCCAGCAGTTCCCAACACACGTTCGAGCAGTACTTC
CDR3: CASSSQHTFEQYF

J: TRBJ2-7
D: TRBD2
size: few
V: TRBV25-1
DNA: TGTGCCAGCAGTGAGCGGCTAGCGGGAGAGCAGTACTTC
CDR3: CASSERLAGEQYF

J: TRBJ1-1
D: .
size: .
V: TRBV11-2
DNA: TGTGCCAGCAGCTTAGATTTCCAGGGCGACACTGAAGCTTTCTTT
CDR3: CASSLDFQGDTEAFF

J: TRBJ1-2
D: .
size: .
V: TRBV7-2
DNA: TGTGCCAGCAGCCGTCAGGGGTCAAACTATGGCTACACCTTC
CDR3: CASSRQGSNYGYTF

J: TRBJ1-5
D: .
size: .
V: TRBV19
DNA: TGTGCCAGTCGTTGGCGCGGGGTGGATCAGCCCCAGCATTTT
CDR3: CASRWRGVDQPQHF

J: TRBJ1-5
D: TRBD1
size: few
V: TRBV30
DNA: TGTGCCTGGAGTACAGGGGGAGGTCAGCCCCAGCATTTT
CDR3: CAWSTGGGQPQHF

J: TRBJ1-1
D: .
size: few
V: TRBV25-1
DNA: TGTGCCAGCAGTGAAAGAAGGTGGGCGGGGACTGAAGCTTTCTTT
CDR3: CASSERRWAGTEAFF

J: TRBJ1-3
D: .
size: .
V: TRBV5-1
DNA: TGCGCCAGCAGCTTGGACAACTCTGGAAACACCATATATTTT
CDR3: CASSLDNSGNTIYF

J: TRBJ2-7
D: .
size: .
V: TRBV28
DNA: TGTGCCAGCGTTTCGGTCTCCGAGCAGTACTTC
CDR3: CASVSVSEQYF

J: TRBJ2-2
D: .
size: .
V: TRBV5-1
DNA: TGCGCCAGCACCCAACCGACAGGAGCCCTCACCGGGGAGCTGTTTTTT
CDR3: CASTQPTGALTGELFF

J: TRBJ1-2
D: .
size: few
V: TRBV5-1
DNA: TGCGCCAGCAGCTTATGGACAGAGTACTATGGCTACACCTTC
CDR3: CASSLWTEYYGYTF

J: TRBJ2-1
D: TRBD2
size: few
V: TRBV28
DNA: TGTGCCAGCAGTTTCATACGGACTAGACACAATGAGCAGTTCTTC
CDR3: CASSFIRTRHNEQFF

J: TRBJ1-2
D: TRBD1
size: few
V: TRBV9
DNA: TGTGCCAGCAGTTCTCGACAGGGTCATGGCTACACCTTC
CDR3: CASSSRQGHGYTF

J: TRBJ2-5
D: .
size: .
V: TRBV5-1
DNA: TGCGCCAGCAGCCGAGGGAGCGCGGTGGAAGAGACCCAGTACTTC
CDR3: CASSRGSAVEETQYF

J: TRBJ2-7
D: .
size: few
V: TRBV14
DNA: TGTGCCAGCAGCCCCAGACAGGCGAGCTCCTACGAGCAGTACTTC
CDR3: CASSPRQASSYEQYF

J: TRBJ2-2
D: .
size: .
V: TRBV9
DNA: TGTGCCAGCAGCGACGGACGGACTAACACCGGGGAGCTGTTTTTT
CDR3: CASSDGRTNTGELFF

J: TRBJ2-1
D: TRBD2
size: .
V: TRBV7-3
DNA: TGTGCCAGCAGCGAAGCGGGATCCAATGAGCAGTTCTTC
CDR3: CASSEAGSNEQFF

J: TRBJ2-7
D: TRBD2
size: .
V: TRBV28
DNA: TGTGCCAGCAGTTTATCACCGGGACTAGCGGGACTCGAGCAGTACTTC
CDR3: CASSLSPGLAGLEQYF

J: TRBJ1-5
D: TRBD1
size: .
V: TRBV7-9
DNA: TGTGCCAGCAGCACAGGGGGCATCGGTCAGCCCCAGCATTTT
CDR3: CASSTGGIGQPQHF

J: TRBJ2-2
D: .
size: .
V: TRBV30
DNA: TGTGCCTGGATCCCCCCACCGGGAGCATACACCGGGGAGCTGTTTTTT
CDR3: CAWIPPPGAYTGELFF

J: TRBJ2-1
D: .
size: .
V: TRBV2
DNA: TGTGCCAGCACCCTCAGTGACAATGAGCAGTTCTTC
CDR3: CASTLSDNEQFF

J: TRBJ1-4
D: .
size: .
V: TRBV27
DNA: TGTGCCAGCAGTTTTAGGGGGAAGGAAAAACTGTTTTTT
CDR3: CASSFRGKEKLFF

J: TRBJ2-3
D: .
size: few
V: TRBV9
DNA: TGTGCCAGCAGCATCGGGACTTCTACTAGCACAGATACGCAGTATTTT
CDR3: CASSIGTSTSTDTQYF

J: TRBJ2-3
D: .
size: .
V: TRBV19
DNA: TGTGCCAGTACCCTCTCGGAGTGGACAGATACGCAGTATTTT
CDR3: CASTLSEWTDTQYF

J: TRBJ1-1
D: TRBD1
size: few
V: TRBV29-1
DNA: TGCAGCGTTGTTACAGGGGTGAACACTGAAGCTTTCTTT
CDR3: CSVVTGVNTEAFF

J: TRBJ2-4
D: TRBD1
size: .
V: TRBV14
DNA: TGTGCCAGCAGCCAGTTAACAGGGGGCGAAGGATACATTCAGTACTTC
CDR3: CASSQLTGGEGYIQYF

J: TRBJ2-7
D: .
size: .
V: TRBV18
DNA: TGTGCCAGCTCACCAGAGCCGCGACTCAGCTACGAGCAGTACTTC
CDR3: CASSPEPRLSYEQYF

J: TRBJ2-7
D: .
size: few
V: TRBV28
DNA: TGTGCCAGCAGTTTGATGGGAGTTGGCCACTACGAGCAGTACTTC
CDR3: CASSLMGVGHYEQYF

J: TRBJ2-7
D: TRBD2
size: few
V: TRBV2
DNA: TGTGCCACAAATCCGGGGACTAGCCTCGAGCAGTACTTC
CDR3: CATNPGTSLEQYF

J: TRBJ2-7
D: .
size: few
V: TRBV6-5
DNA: TGTGCCAGCAGAGCGGACAGTACAACTTTCTACGAGCAGTACTTC
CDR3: CASRADSTTFYEQYF

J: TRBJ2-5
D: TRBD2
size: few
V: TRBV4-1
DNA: TGCGCCAGCAGCCAAGCCTCCAGCGGGAGACAGAGGGAGACCCAGTACTTC
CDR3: CASSQASSGRQRETQYF

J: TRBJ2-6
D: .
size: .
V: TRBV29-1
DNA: TGCAGCGTTCCCGGCAGGCCCGGGGCCAACGTCCTGACTTTC
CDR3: CSVPGRPGANVLTF

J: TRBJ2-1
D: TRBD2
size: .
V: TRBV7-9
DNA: TGTGCCAGCAGCCGCCCGGGACTAGCGGGAGGGAGAGACAATGAGCAGTTCTTC
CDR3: CASSRPGLAGGRDNEQFF

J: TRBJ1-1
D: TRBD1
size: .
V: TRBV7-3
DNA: TGTGCCAGCAGCGCCAAGGGACAGCTAATGAACACTGAAGCTTTCTTT
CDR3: CASSAKGQLMNTEAFF

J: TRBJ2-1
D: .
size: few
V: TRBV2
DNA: TGTGCCAGCAGTGAAGCGTTCCCCAGCTCCTACAATGAGCAGTTCTTC
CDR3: CASSEAFPSSYNEQFF

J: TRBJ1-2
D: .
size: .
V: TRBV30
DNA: TGTGCCTTAGGGGTAACCTATGGCTACACCTTC
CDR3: CALGVTYGYTF

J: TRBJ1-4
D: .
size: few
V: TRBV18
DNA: TGTGCCAGCTCACCCCGGGAAGCAACTAATGAAAAACTGTTTTTT
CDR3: CASSPREATNEKLFF

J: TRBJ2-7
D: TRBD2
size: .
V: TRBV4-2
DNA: TGTGCCAGCAGCCAGACTAGCGGGAGGGCCGGTTACGAGCAGTACTTC
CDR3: CASSQTSGRAGYEQYF